These 13 T cell receptor beta chains originate from one sample sequenced in a study of cytotoxic CD8 clonotypes in ibrutinib-treated CLL. Using immunoSEQ multiplex PCR, the repertoire was profiled, and TCRdb retains in-frame clones only, with some absent. The data hold over 150,000 clones, with approximately 68% observed a single time. The specimen comprised PBMCs, sampled after 24 months of ibrutinib treatment. These TCRs come from a human donor with chronic lymphocytic leukemia.

This chain uses TRBV19 with TRBJ2-1; 14 bases align to TRBD2. The CDR3 length is 16 residues. In germline, CDR1 is LNHDA, CDR2 SQIVND (reference sequence). V lost 6 bases and J lost 5; bases outside the gene matches: 6. The CDR3 sequence is CASRGTSGRSNNEQFF. CDR3 sequence (DNA): TGTGCCAGTAGGGGGACTAGCGGGAGAAGCAACAATGAGCAGTTCTTC.

V gene TRBV5-1 combines with J gene TRBJ2-2; 14 positions match TRBD2. The ends lost 4 bases at V and 4 bases at J; junction bases unmatched: 9. This CDR3 has 18 residues. Germline V gives CDR1 SGHRS, CDR2 YFSETQ. CDR3: CASSAGTSGRVGTGELFF. The DNA for the CDR3 is TGCGCCAGCAGCGCAGGGACTAGCGGGAGAGTGGGCACCGGGGAGCTGTTTTTT.

This sequence joins TRBV19 and TRBJ1-5; 7 bases fit TRBD1. J was trimmed by 6 bases and V by 0 bases; bases with no gene match: 5. The CDR3 totals 15 residues. The germline V gene has CDR1 LNHDA and CDR2 SQIVND (reference sequence). The CDR3 spells CASSIDRGGSQPQHF. The CDR3 bases are TGTGCCAGTAGTATAGACAGGGGGGGAAGTCAGCCCCAGCATTTT.

The chain recombines TRBV6-6 with TRBJ1-1; D is ambiguous. Deletions cut 4 bases from V and 5 bases from J, with 14 bases between. The germline V gene has CDR1 MNHNY and CDR2 SVGAGI (reference sequence). The CDR3 length is 14 residues. The CDR3 coding sequence is TGTGCCAGCAGTTTCGAAGGATTTATGACTGAAGCTTTCTTT. Its translation is CASSFEGFMTEAFF.

The rearrangement joins TRBV29-1 to TRBJ2-3, with TRBD2 matching 12 bases. V gave up 4 bases and J gave up 0 bases; unmatched junction bases: 5. There are 16 residues in the CDR3. The germline CDR1 and CDR2 sequences are SQVTM and ANQGSEA. CDR3 nucleotide sequence: TGCAGCGTTGGCCCTAGCGGGAGGGATAGCACAGATACGCAGTATTTT. Translation: CSVGPSGRDSTDTQYF.

The chain is built from TRBV4-2 and TRBJ1-1; D perhaps matches TRBD1 (6 bases). The CDR3 sequence is 16 residues long. In germline, CDR1 is LGHNA, CDR2 YNFKEQ. Trimming took off 1 base at V and 2 bases at J, with 14 bases between the two ends. CDR3: CASSQGAGTSNTEAFF. DNA of the CDR3: TGTGCCAGCAGCCAAGGGGCTGGGACATCTAACACTGAAGCTTTCTTT.

CDR3 in DNA: TGTGCCAGCAGCGTAGACAACACCGGGGAGCTGTTTTTT. The encoded protein is CASSVDNTGELFF. The chain is built from TRBV5-4 and TRBJ2-2; D remains unclear. The CDR3 is made up of 13 amino acids. Per germline, CDR1 SGHNT and CDR2 YYREEE (reference sequence). Trimming took 4 bases from V and 2 from J, leaving 6 bases between them.

The chain has TRBV4-2 and TRBJ2-7; 7 bases fit TRBD2. Per the germline V gene, CDR1 is LGHNA and CDR2 is YNFKEQ. This CDR3 region has 17 residues. The V and J ends lost 1 base and 1 base, in that order; junction bases with no gene match: 10. This chain's CDR3 is CASSQVGLPSGSYEQYF. The CDR3 region has the DNA TGTGCCAGCAGCCAAGTAGGTCTGCCTAGCGGTTCCTACGAGCAGTACTTC.

The CDR3 bases are TGCGCCAGCAGCTTGGATGACACGCAGCTTGAGCAGTTCTTC. Amino acid sequence: CASSLDDTQLEQFF. This rearrangement joins TRBV5-1 to TRBJ2-1; D unresolved. Trimming stripped 0 bases from V and 9 bases from J, with 13 bases between. Per the germline V gene, CDR1 is SGHRS and CDR2 is YFSETQ. This CDR3 has 14 amino acids. The complete variable domain, with remaining parts taken from reference TRBV5-1 and TRBJ2-1, reads KAGVTQTPRYLIKTRGQQVTLSCSPISGHRSVSWYQQTPGQGLQFLFEYFSETQRNKGNFPGRFSGRQFSNSRSEMNVSTLELGDSALYLCASSLDDTQLEQFFGPGTRLTVL.

The chain uses TRBV28 and TRBJ2-7; D is unresolved. V lost 3 bases and J lost 2, with 14 bases in between. The CDR3 runs to 15 residues. The germline V gene has CDR1 MDHEN and CDR2 SYDVKM. The DNA of the CDR3 is TGTGCCAGCAGTTTGGGGTCTTTCCACCCCTACGAGCAGTACTTC. It translates to CASSLGSFHPYEQYF.

This chain uses TRBV7-8 with TRBJ2-2; D remains unclear. V dropped 4 bases and J dropped 0 bases, with 6 bases sitting between them. The CDR3 sequence is 14 residues long. CDR1 is SGHVS, CDR2 FQNEAQ, per germline. CDR3 region: CASSSGANTGELFF. CDR3 sequence (DNA): TGTGCCAGCAGCTCCGGAGCGAACACCGGGGAGCTGTTTTTT.

The genes are TRBV5-6 and TRBJ2-1; D is possibly TRBD2 (6 bases). Germline V gene lookup returns CDR1 SGHDT and CDR2 YYEEEE. CDR3 length: 11 residues. V dropped 4 bases and J dropped 13 bases, with 12 bases sitting between them. This chain's CDR3 is CASSRDLRQFF. The DNA of the CDR3 is TGTGCCAGCAGCAGGGACTTGCGACAGTTCTTC.

J is TRBJ2-1 and V is TRBV6-5; a possible D gene is TRBD1 (6 bases). Trimming took 0 bases from V and 6 from J, leaving 15 bases between them. Germline CDR1 and CDR2: MNHEY and SVGAGI. The length of the CDR3 is 16 residues. CDR3 DNA sequence: TGTGCCAGCAGTTACTCGACAGGCCCCTTGATCAATGAGCAGTTCTTC. Amino acids: CASSYSTGPLINEQFF.